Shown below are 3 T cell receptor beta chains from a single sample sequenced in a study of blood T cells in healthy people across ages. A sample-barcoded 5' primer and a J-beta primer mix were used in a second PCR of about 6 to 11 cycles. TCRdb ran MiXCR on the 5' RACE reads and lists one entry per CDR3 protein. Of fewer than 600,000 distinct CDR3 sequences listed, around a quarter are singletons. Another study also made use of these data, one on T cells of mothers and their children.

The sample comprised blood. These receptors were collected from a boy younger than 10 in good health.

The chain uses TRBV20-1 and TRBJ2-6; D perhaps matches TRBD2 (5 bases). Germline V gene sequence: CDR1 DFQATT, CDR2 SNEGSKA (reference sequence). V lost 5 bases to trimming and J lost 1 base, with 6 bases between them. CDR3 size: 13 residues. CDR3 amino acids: CSARLSGANVLTF. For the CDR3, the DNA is TGCAGTGCTCGACTATCTGGGGCCAACGTCCTGACTTTC.

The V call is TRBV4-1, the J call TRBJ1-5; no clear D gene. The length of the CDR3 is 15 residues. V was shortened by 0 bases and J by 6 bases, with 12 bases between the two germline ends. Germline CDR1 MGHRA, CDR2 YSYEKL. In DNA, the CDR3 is TGCGCCAGCAGCCAAGAGAGGTCGAGGCGTCAGCCCCAGCATTTT. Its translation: CASSQERSRRQPQHF.

The CDR3: CASSWGRRETQYF. In DNA form, the CDR3 reads TGTGCCAGCAGTTGGGGACGGAGGGAGACCCAGTACTTC. The chain recombines TRBV12-3 or TRBV12-4 with TRBJ2-5; either TRBD1 or TRBD2 may fit D (5 bases each). The CDR3 is 13 amino acids. V was cut by 4 bases and J by 5 bases, with 11 bases left in between.